This TCR beta chain is from a study of blood T cell repertoires in COVID-19. Assignment of participants to cohorts was predicated upon participant-reported clinical history. Two negative PCRs, clearance, or symptom resolution were required of recovered Cohort 3 donors. Authors' processing steps: For nucleated cells, counts were estimated from reference gene primer amplification. Data came from immunoSEQ multiplex PCR; TCRdb stores just in-frame clones and leaves some out. The V and J calls and the clone size are those of that table, but D and trimming were determined from the DNA. The table records more than 250,000 clones, around 87% of them present only once. Sample: PBMCs or T cells enriched from blood (not recorded which). This clonotype was sampled from a woman aged 30 to 39 who had recovered from COVID-19.

The CDR3 loop reads CASSLRGVVYEQYF. CDR3 DNA sequence: TGTGCCAGCAGCTTACGGGGGGTGGTCTACGAGCAGTACTTC. J is TRBJ2-7 and V is TRBV5-6, with 7 bases aligning to TRBD2. The germline V gene has CDR1 SGHDT and CDR2 YYEEEE. Germline trimming cut 2 bases from V and 3 bases from J; bases unmatched to any gene: 5. The CDR3 runs 14 residues.